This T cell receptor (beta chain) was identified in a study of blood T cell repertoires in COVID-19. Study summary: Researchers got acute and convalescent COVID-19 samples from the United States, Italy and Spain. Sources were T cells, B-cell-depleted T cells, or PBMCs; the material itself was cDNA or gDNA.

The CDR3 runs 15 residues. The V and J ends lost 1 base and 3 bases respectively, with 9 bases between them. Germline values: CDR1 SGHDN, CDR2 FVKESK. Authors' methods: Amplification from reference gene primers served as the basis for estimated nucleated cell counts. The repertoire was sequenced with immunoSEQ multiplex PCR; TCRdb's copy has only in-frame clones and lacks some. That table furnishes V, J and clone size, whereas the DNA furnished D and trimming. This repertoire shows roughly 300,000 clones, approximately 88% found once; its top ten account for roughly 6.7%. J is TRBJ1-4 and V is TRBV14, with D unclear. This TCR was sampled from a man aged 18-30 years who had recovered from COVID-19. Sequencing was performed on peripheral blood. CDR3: CASSQGLSSNEKLFF. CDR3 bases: TGTGCCAGCAGCCAAGGGCTCAGTTCTAATGAAAAACTGTTTTTT.